The rows below give T cell receptor beta chains drawn from one sample of a study of PD-1 blockade in mismatch repair-deficient tumors. The assay was immunoSEQ multiplex PCR, and TCRdb's table has in-frame clones only and misses some. This sample has approximately 110,000 clones; 60% to 85% occur once, and the top ten carry roughly 4.8%. The sequenced sample was peripheral blood, obtained around 60 weeks after starting pembrolizumab. The receptors were gathered from an adult with mismatch repair-deficient cancer. Each CDR3 is given with its conserved first and last residue. A D gene is named only where the DNA matches it firmly. Only some rows state a clone size, as once, few, many or a class for expanded clones.

j_call | d_call | clone_size | v_call | cdr3_aa | cdr3_nt
TRBJ2-1 | TRBD1 | NA | TRBV11-2 | CASRLWTGYDGNEQFF | TGTGCCAGCAGACTGTGGACAGGGTACGATGGGAATGAGCAGTTCTTC
TRBJ2-1 | TRBD1 | NA | TRBV29-1 | CSHGQDSYNEQFF | TGCAGCCATGGACAGGACTCCTACAATGAGCAGTTCTTC
TRBJ2-7 | TRBD1 | NA | TRBV6-5 | CASSPGTGVYEQYF | TGTGCCAGCAGTCCCGGGACAGGGGTCTATGAGCAGTACTTC
TRBJ2-7 | NA | NA | TRBV7-9 | CASSNRETVSYEQYF | TGTGCCAGCAGCAACCGGGAAACAGTTTCTTACGAGCAGTACTTC
TRBJ1-2 | NA | NA | TRBV19 | CASSIGQGNYGYTF | TGTGCCAGTAGTATAGGCCAGGGGAACTATGGCTACACCTTC
TRBJ2-1 | NA | NA | TRBV7-3 | CASSPPGVSYNEQFF | TGTGCCAGCAGCCCCCCGGGAGTATCCTACAATGAGCAGTTCTTC
TRBJ2-5 | NA | NA | TRBV5-4 | CASSLGRTLQETQYF | TGTGCCAGCAGCTTGGGCAGAACCCTTCAAGAGACCCAGTACTTC
TRBJ1-1 | NA | NA | TRBV28 | CASSSYGYGEAFF | TGTGCCAGCAGTTCCTACGGCTACGGGGAAGCTTTCTTT
TRBJ1-5 | NA | few | TRBV2 | CASSDPDRSSQPQHF | TGTGCCAGCAGTGACCCGGACAGATCGAGTCAGCCCCAGCATTTT
TRBJ2-3 | TRBD1 | few | TRBV12-5 | CASGPDRASTDTQYF | TGTGCTAGTGGTCCTGACAGGGCAAGCACAGATACGCAGTATTTT
TRBJ2-1 | NA | few | TRBV4-1 | CASSQVLQRGDEQFF | TGCGCCAGCAGCCAAGTGTTACAGAGGGGCGATGAGCAGTTCTTC
TRBJ1-1 | NA | NA | TRBV6-7 | CASSPDQQGHTEAFF | TGTGCCAGCAGCCCAGACCAACAGGGCCACACTGAAGCTTTCTTT
TRBJ2-7 | NA | NA | TRBV7-2 | CASTYLGEQYF | TGTGCCAGCACCTACTTGGGGGAGCAGTACTTC
TRBJ2-7 | TRBD1 | NA | TRBV11-2 | CASSRGTGLEQYF | TGTGCCAGCAGCCGAGGGACAGGGCTTGAGCAGTACTTC
TRBJ1-1 | TRBD1 | NA | TRBV25-1 | CASSDWEGANTEAFF | TGTGCCAGCAGTGATTGGGAGGGGGCGAACACTGAAGCTTTCTTT
TRBJ1-4 | NA | NA | TRBV19 | CASSIDPSVNEKLFF | TGTGCCAGTAGTATAGATCCGTCTGTAAATGAAAAACTGTTTTTT
TRBJ1-1 | NA | NA | TRBV6-4 | CASSPELRGTEAFF | TGTGCCAGCAGTCCGGAGTTAAGGGGCACTGAAGCTTTCTTT
TRBJ2-5 | NA | NA | TRBV6-4 | CASSPRDGETQYF | TGTGCCAGCAGTCCCAGGGACGGTGAGACCCAGTACTTC
TRBJ2-7 | NA | few | TRBV25-1 | CASRQGLAEQYF | TGTGCCAGCAGACAGGGTTTAGCCGAGCAGTACTTC
TRBJ2-3 | TRBD2 | NA | TRBV7-2 | CASSLVPWASGDTDTQYF | TGTGCCAGCAGCTTAGTGCCCTGGGCTAGCGGAGACACAGATACGCAGTATTTT
TRBJ2-1 | NA | NA | TRBV19 | CASSSGAGYNEQFF | TGTGCCAGTAGTAGCGGCGCGGGGTACAATGAGCAGTTCTTC
TRBJ1-2 | NA | NA | TRBV5-4 | CASSYRLGGDCTF | TGTGCCAGCAGTTACAGACTAGGTGGGGACTGCACCTTC
TRBJ1-1 | NA | NA | TRBV14 | CASSLDPDTEAFF | TGTGCCAGCAGCCTTGACCCGGACACTGAAGCTTTCTTT
TRBJ2-7 | NA | NA | TRBV11-2 | CASSADVISYEQYF | TGTGCCAGCAGCGCGGACGTAATTTCCTACGAGCAGTACTTC
TRBJ2-3 | TRBD2 | NA | TRBV11-2 | CASSQNLPHSGSTDTQYF | TGTGCCAGCAGTCAGAATCTTCCCCATAGCGGGAGCACAGATACGCAGTATTTT
TRBJ2-3 | NA | NA | TRBV10-3 | CAISAPGTDITDTQYF | TGTGCCATCAGTGCCCCCGGGACTGACATCACAGATACGCAGTATTTT
TRBJ1-1 | NA | few | TRBV30 | CAWRAGTEAFF | TGTGCCTGGAGAGCGGGCACTGAAGCTTTCTTT
TRBJ1-1 | TRBD1 | few | TRBV10-1 | CASSRDRNTEAFF | TGCGCCAGCAGCCGGGACAGGAACACTGAAGCTTTCTTT
TRBJ1-2 | NA | NA | TRBV4-1 | CASSQVVRGDRGYTF | TGCGCCAGCAGCCAAGTGGTAAGGGGAGATCGGGGCTACACCTTC
TRBJ2-5 | NA | NA | TRBV4-2 | CASSQTIGPGEQYF | TGTGCCAGCAGCCAGACTATCGGTCCGGGGGAGCAGTACTTC
TRBJ2-3 | NA | NA | TRBV5-6 | CASSPRRTADTQYF | TGTGCCAGCAGCCCCAGACGAACAGCGGATACGCAGTATTTT
TRBJ2-5 | TRBD2 | once | TRBV5-1 | CASSPSGLAGAQETQYF | TGCGCCAGCAGTCCATCGGGGCTAGCGGGAGCCCAAGAGACCCAGTACTTC
TRBJ1-5 | NA | NA | TRBV19 | CASTRGVVSNQPQHF | TGTGCCAGTACCCGGGGAGTTGTGAGCAATCAGCCCCAGCATTTT
TRBJ2-7 | NA | NA | TRBV4-2 | CASSPSGYEQYF | TGTGCCAGCAGCCCCTCGGGCTACGAGCAGTACTTC
TRBJ1-3 | NA | NA | TRBV2 | CANMVRGRNTIYF | TGTGCCAATATGGTGCGGGGAAGAAACACCATATATTTT
TRBJ2-7 | TRBD1 | NA | TRBV5-4 | CASSSDRGSYEQYF | TGTGCCAGCAGCTCTGACAGGGGGTCCTACGAGCAGTACTTC
TRBJ2-5 | NA | NA | TRBV18 | CASSRSADQETQYF | TGTGCCAGCTCAAGATCAGCGGATCAAGAGACCCAGTACTTC
TRBJ1-2 | NA | NA | TRBV5-8 | CASGRRQGYYGYTF | TGTGCCAGCGGGAGGCGGCAGGGATACTATGGCTACACCTTC
TRBJ2-2 | TRBD2 | NA | TRBV10-1 | CASSLHGRVGEAGELFF | TGCGCCAGCAGTCTTCACGGGAGGGTAGGAGAGGCCGGGGAGCTGTTTTTT
TRBJ2-2 | NA | few | TRBV7-9 | CASSLVGNTGELFF | TGTGCCAGCAGCTTAGTAGGGAACACCGGGGAGCTGTTTTTT